This T cell receptor beta chain was observed in a study of T cell repertoires in cytomegalovirus infection. Study information: Public TCR beta signatures provided an indication of both CMV infection and a matching HLA type. Findings of the study overall: What dominated the ex vivo response were HLA-C-restricted CMV-specific TCR beta clonotypes.

This clonotype appeared once. Its target is not known. Its ends do not fully match the called genes, so a read error is possible. Each CDR3 protein is one row after TCRdb ran MiXCR on the reads. The sample yields about 830,000 distinct CDR3 sequences, about 33% seen once. Germline-derived CDR1 and CDR2 are MGHRA and YSYEKL. CDR3 size: 14 residues. The clonotype comes from a human donor in good health (CMV status not recorded). Some clones in this sample may be carry-over from other donors' samples. This specimen was cultured CD8+ T cells from PBMCs, taken from culture after CMV antigen stimulation. This chain joins TRBV4-1 and TRBJ1-1; D perhaps matches TRBD1 (5 bases). The CDR3 region is CASSQGRGRTEAFF. The CDR3 nucleotides are TGCGCCAGCAGTCAAGGTCGGGGGAGGACTGAAGCTTTCTTT.